One and the same sample provided the 3 T cell receptor beta chains below, sequenced in a study of Ad26.COV2.S vaccination and SARS-CoV-2 variants. Sample treatment: around 19 received Ad26.COV2.S at low or high dose, single or two shots; roughly five received placebo; per-sample allocation not given. Specimen acquisition occurred on day 63 following the initial vaccine or placebo injection. The method was immunoSEQ multiplex PCR; TCRdb's version includes in-frame clones alone and lacks a portion of them. The data hold 350,000 to 500,000 clones, with approximately 92% observed a single time. The sample here was peripheral blood, taken in a trial of Ad26.COV2.S vaccine versus placebo. The receptors shown here come from a person aged 18-60 years who received the Ad26.COV2.S COVID-19 vaccine or a placebo.

This clone was seen just once. V and J are TRBV6-2 or TRBV6-3 and TRBJ1-5, with D perhaps TRBD1 (5 bases). Trimming cost V 5 bases and J 1 base, with 12 bases left between them. Germline-derived CDR1 and CDR2 are MNHEY and SVGEGT. CDR3 size: 15 residues. This chain's CDR3 is CASSRIGDSNQPQHF. The CDR3 coding sequence is TGTGCCAGCAGTAGAATTGGGGACAGCAATCAGCCCCAGCATTTT.

There are a few counts of this clone. This chain connects TRBV4-1 to TRBJ2-3; no firm D call. Trimming stripped 1 base from V and 4 bases from J, with 3 bases between. The CDR3 is made up of 12 amino acids. The germline CDR1 and CDR2 sequences are MGHRA and YSYEKL. This CDR3 is CASSQGADTQYF. CDR3 bases: TGCGCCAGCAGCCAAGGCGCAGATACGCAGTATTTT.

V is TRBV6-2 or TRBV6-3 and J is TRBJ2-1; D call uncertain. Germline values: CDR1 MNHEY, CDR2 SVGEGT. This CDR3 spans 12 amino acids. V was shortened by 3 bases and J by 6 bases, with 6 bases between the two germline ends. CDR3 sequence reads: CASSYNVNEQFF. The CDR3 DNA reads as TGTGCCAGCAGTTATAACGTCAATGAGCAGTTCTTC.